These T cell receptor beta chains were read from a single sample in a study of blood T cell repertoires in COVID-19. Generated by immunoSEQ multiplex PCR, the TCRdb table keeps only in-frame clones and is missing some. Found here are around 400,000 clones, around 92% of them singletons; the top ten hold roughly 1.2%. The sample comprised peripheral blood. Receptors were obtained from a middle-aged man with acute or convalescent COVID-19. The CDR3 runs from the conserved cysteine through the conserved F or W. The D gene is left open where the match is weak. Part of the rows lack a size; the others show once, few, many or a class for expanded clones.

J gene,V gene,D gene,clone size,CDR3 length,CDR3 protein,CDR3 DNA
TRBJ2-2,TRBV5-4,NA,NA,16,CASSSGTGPNTGELFF,TGTGCCAGCAGCTCAGGCACAGGGCCCAATACCGGGGAGCTGTTTTTT
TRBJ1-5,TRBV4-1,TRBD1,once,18,CASSLGTGPLYSNQPQHF,TGCGCCAGCAGTTTAGGGACAGGGCCTCTATATAGCAATCAGCCCCAGCATTTT
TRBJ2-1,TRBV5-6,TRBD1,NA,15,CASLPPGQVGNEQFF,TGTGCCAGCCTCCCTCCGGGACAGGTCGGCAATGAGCAGTTCTTC
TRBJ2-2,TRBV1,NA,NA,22,CTSSQEFPPGGGRAEPPGELFF,TGCACCAGCAGCCAAGAATTTCCCCCCGGGGGCGGGAGGGCCGAACCCCCCGGGGAGCTGTTTTTT
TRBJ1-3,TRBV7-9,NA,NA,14,CASSPQDSGNTIYF,TGTGCCAGCAGCCCACAGGATTCTGGAAACACCATATATTTT
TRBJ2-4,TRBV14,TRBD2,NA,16,CASSQGNGRGVGIQYF,TGTGCCAGCAGCCAAGGGAACGGGAGGGGTGTTGGCATTCAGTACTTC
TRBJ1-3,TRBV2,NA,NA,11,CASSEGHTIYF,TGTGCCAGCAGTGAGGGCCACACCATATATTTT
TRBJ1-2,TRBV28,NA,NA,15,CASSLMGGYNYGYTF,TGTGCCAGCAGTTTGATGGGAGGATATAACTATGGCTACACCTTC
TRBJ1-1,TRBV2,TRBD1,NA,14,CASSKTGRNTEAFF,TGTGCCAGCAGTAAGACAGGGAGGAACACTGAAGCTTTCTTT
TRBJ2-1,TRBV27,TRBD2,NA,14,CASSQGGGANEQFF,TGTGCCAGCAGTCAAGGCGGGGGGGCCAATGAGCAGTTCTTC
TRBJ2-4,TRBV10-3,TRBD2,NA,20,CAISESRLAGRTVAKNIQYF,TGTGCCATCAGTGAGTCCCGACTAGCGGGAAGGACGGTAGCCAAAAACATTCAGTACTTC
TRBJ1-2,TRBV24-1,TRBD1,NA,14,CATSDWDRAYGYTF,TGTGCCACCAGTGATTGGGACAGGGCTTATGGCTACACCTTC
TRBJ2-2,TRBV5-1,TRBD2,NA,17,CASSLAVWEGNTGELFF,TGCGCCAGCAGCTTGGCCGTGTGGGAGGGAAACACCGGGGAGCTGTTTTTT
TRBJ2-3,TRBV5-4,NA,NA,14,CASSSELFTDTQYF,TGTGCCAGCAGCTCCGAGCTCTTCACAGATACGCAGTATTTT
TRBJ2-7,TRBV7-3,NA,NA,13,CASSSPSSYEQYF,TGTGCCAGCAGCTCCCCGAGCTCCTACGAGCAGTACTTC
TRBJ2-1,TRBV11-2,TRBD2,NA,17,CASSLRQRETSYNEQFF,TGTGCCAGCAGCCTACGACAGCGGGAGACCTCCTACAATGAGCAGTTCTTC
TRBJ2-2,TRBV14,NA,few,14,CASRKGEISGELFF,TGTGCCAGCAGGAAGGGGGAGATCAGCGGGGAGCTGTTTTTT
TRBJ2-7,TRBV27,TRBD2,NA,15,CASTERGGLSYEQYF,TGTGCCAGCACCGAACGCGGGGGTCTTTCCTACGAGCAGTACTTC
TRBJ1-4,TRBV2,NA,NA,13,CASGRDGLEKLFF,TGTGCCAGCGGACGGGATGGATTGGAAAAACTGTTTTTT
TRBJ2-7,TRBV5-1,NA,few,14,CASSFPGSSYEQYF,TGCGCCAGCAGCTTCCCGGGGAGCAGCTACGAGCAGTACTTC
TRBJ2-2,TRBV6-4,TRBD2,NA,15,CASSVLAGGTGELFF,TGTGCCAGCAGCGTCCTAGCGGGAGGGACCGGGGAGCTGTTTTTT
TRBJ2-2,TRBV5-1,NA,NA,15,CASSLDPGNAGELFF,TGCGCCAGCAGCTTGGATCCGGGGAATGCCGGGGAGCTGTTTTTT
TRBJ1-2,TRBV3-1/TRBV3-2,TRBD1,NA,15,CASRGTDTPHYGYTF,TGTGCCAGCAGGGGGACAGATACCCCCCACTATGGCTACACCTTC
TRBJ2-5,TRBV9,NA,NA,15,CASSEVPGGPETQYF,TGTGCCAGCAGCGAAGTTCCCGGGGGGCCGGAGACCCAGTACTTC
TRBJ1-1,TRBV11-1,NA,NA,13,CASSPRNRDEAFF,TGTGCCAGCAGCCCACGTAACAGGGATGAAGCTTTCTTT
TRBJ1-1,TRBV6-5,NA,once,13,CATQVPFNTEAFF,TGTGCCACCCAGGTCCCTTTTAACACTGAAGCTTTCTTT
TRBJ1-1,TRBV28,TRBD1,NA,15,CASSPGGLGSGAAFF,TGTGCCAGCAGCCCAGGGGGTCTGGGGTCCGGAGCAGCTTTCTTT
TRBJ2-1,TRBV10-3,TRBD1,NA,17,CAISRRTTGGEYNEQFF,TGTGCCATCAGTCGGCGAACCACAGGGGGCGAGTACAATGAGCAGTTCTTC
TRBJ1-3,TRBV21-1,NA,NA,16,CASSKIGVLSGNTIYF,TGTGCCAGCAGCAAAATAGGGGTCCTCTCTGGAAACACCATATATTTT
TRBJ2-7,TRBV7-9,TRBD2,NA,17,CASSLARSGRHNYEQYF,TGTGCCAGCAGCTTAGCGCGGAGCGGGAGACATAACTACGAGCAGTACTTC
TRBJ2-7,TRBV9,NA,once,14,CASSVGWGDYEQYF,TGTGCCAGCAGCGTAGGGTGGGGAGACTACGAGCAGTACTTC
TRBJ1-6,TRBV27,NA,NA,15,CASRVRGLNNSPLHF,TGTGCCAGCAGAGTGCGGGGCCTTAATAATTCACCCCTCCACTTT
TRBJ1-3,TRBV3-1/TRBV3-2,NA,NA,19,CASSPLAIREYDSGNTIYF,TGTGCCAGCAGCCCCCTTGCGATCCGGGAGTACGACTCTGGAAACACCATATATTTT
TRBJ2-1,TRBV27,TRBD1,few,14,CASSVTGQSNEQFF,TGTGCCAGCAGTGTAACGGGACAGAGCAATGAGCAGTTCTTC
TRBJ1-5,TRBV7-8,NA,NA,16,CASSLGPWGLNQPQHF,TGTGCCAGCAGCTTAGGCCCATGGGGACTCAATCAGCCCCAGCATTTT
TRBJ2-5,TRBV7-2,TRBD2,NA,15,CASSLHGTRQETQYF,TGTGCCAGCAGCCTTCACGGGACTAGGCAAGAGACCCAGTACTTC